The T cell receptor beta chain described here comes from a study of blood T cell repertoires in COVID-19. Ages ranged from about 18 to 100 years, with residence in about two dozen US areas. Participant reports of clinical history set cohort assignment. This clone was seen a single time. Here immunoSEQ multiplex PCR was the method, and the copy in TCRdb shows in-frame clones only, minus some. The top ten clones hold about 2.2% of a sample with some 190,000 clones, approximately 92% of them seen once. The receptor was derived from a woman aged 40 to 50 with acute COVID-19. The sample taken for sequencing was PBMCs or T cells enriched from blood (not recorded which).

The CDR3 nucleotides are TGTGCCAGCGGGGCCAGACAGGGGCGGAACGAGCAGTACTTC. Translated: CASGARQGRNEQYF. The V gene is TRBV28, the J gene TRBJ2-7; 8 bases align to TRBD1. The CDR3 spans 14 residues. V shed 8 bases, J shed 5 bases, and the junction held 11 bases outside the gene matches. Germline lookup yields CDR1 MDHEN and CDR2 SYDVKM. The variable domain in full, completed from reference TRBV28 and TRBJ2-7, reads DVKVTQSSRYLVKRTGEKVFLECVQDMDHENMFWYRQDPGLGLRLIYFSYDVKMKEKGDIPEGYSVSREKKERFSLILESASTNQTSMYLCASGARQGRNEQYFGPGTRLTVT.